The present T cell receptor beta chain was sequenced within a study of CD8+ T cells in alopecia areata. As the sequencing template, cDNA was produced by extracting RNA and reverse transcribing it. Clones were sequenced by immunoSEQ multiplex PCR, and TCRdb holds only the in-frame ones, with some missing. The table includes about 200,000 clones, approximately 60% detected once. Worth noting for this clone: Its antigen is not known.

Treatment indicated: oral pan-JAK inhibitor, 5-10 mg twice daily. PBMCs provided sorted CD4+ and CD8+ T cells. Findings and limits, study-wide: There were many expanded lesional clones persisting in scalp and blood during tofacitinib.

J was trimmed by 10 bases and V by 7 bases; bases with no gene match: 12. The CDR3 extends over 12 amino acids. Germline V gene sequence: CDR1 GTSNPN, CDR2 SVGIG (reference sequence). V usage is TRBV30 and J usage is TRBJ2-5; TRBD2 agrees at 7 bases. This TCR was sampled from a human donor with alopecia areata. The sequenced sample was CD4+ T cells sorted from blood, obtained at week 4, from a patient treated with tofacitinib. As DNA, the CDR3 is TGTGCCTCCCGCCATAGCCGGGGGGTCCAGTACTTC. Its protein is CASRHSRGVQYF.